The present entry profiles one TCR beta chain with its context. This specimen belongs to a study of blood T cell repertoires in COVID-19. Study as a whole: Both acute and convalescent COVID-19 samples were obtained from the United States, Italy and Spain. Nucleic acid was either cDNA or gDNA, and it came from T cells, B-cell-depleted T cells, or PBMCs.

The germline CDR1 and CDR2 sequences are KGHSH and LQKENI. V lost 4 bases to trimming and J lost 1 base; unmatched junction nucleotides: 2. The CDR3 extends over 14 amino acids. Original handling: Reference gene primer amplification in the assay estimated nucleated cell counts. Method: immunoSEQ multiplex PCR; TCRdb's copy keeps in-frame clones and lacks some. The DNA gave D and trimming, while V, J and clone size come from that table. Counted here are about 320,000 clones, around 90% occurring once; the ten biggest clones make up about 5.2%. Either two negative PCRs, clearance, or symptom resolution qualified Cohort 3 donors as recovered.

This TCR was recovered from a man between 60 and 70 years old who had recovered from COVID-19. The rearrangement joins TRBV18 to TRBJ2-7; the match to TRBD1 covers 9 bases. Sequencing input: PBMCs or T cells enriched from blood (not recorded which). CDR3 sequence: CASSRDRGSYEQYF. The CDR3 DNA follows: TGTGCCAGCTCACGAGACAGGGGGTCCTACGAGCAGTACTTC.